One and the same sample provided the 4 T cell receptor beta chains below, sequenced in a study of cytomegalovirus exposure and HLA in healthy donors. Researchers ran the PCR with 60 Vbeta and 13 Jbeta primers. TCRdb's copy holds only in-frame clones and misses some; the assay was immunoSEQ multiplex PCR. The sample gives about 100,000 clones, less than 90% of which show up once; roughly 2.6% is in the top ten. The specimen sequenced was PBMCs. These receptors all come from a man aged 35 to 55 in good health and CMV-seronegative.

The CDR3 DNA reads as TGTGCCAGCAGCTTAGGAGGATATGAGCAGTTCTTC. Protein sequence: CASSLGGYEQFF. The genes are TRBV7-8 and TRBJ2-1; D is ambiguous. Germline lookup yields CDR1 SGHVS and CDR2 FQNEAQ. V was pared by 1 base and J by 8 bases, with 6 bases between. The CDR3 loop spans 12 amino acids.

V usage is TRBV6-5 and J usage is TRBJ2-7; D is uncertain. From germline, CDR1 is MNHEY and CDR2 SVGAGI. The CDR3 is made up of 14 amino acids. The V end was cut by 0 bases, the J end by 3 bases, with 9 bases between. The CDR3 sequence is CASSYSQVLYEQYF. As DNA, the CDR3 is TGTGCCAGCAGTTACTCGCAGGTCCTCTACGAGCAGTACTTC.

Comment on this clone: The junction differs from germline at one of its ends, possibly a read error. This chain uses TRBV7-9 with TRBJ2-7; 9 bases are shared with TRBD2. This CDR3 is built from 14 residues. Germline lookup yields CDR1 SEHNR and CDR2 FQNEAQ (reference sequence). In nucleotides, the CDR3 is TGTTCCAGCAGCTCGACTAGCGGAATCAACGAGCAGTACTTC. Encoded protein: CSSSSTSGINEQYF.

The CDR3 loop is CASLSPRSVNTEAFF. The DNA for the CDR3 is TGTGCCAGCCTAAGTCCCCGATCTGTCAACACTGAAGCTTTCTTT. The J gene is TRBJ1-1, the V gene TRBV19; D is unresolved. CDR1 LNHDA and CDR2 SQIVND come from the germline V gene (reference sequence). The V gene lost 9 bases and the J gene lost 2 bases, with 19 bases spanning the gap. The CDR3 runs 15 residues.